The clone carrying this T cell receptor beta chain was recorded once. What it recognizes is unknown. CDR1 is MNHEY and CDR2 is SMNVEV in the germline V gene (reference sequence). The V gene lost 6 bases and the J gene lost 4 bases, with 12 bases spanning the gap. The CDR3 contains 13 residues. RNA, once extracted, was reverse transcribed into cDNA for use as the sequencing template. Measured with immunoSEQ multiplex PCR; TCRdb has only the in-frame clones, and not every one. The table includes around 290,000 clones, 58% detected once. Treatment described: oral pan-JAK inhibitor, 5-10 mg twice daily. The study team obtained lesional scalp punch biopsies and peripheral blood from alopecia areata patients. The record originates from a study of CD8+ T cells in alopecia areata. Findings and caveats of the study: Many expanded lesional clones stayed in scalp and blood while on tofacitinib.

The receptor was derived from a human donor with alopecia areata. Material: CD4+ T cells sorted from blood, obtained at week 24, from a patient treated with tofacitinib. This rearrangement joins TRBV27 to TRBJ1-1, with D possibly TRBD1 on 5 matching bases. The CDR3 coding sequence is TGTGCCAGCAGCCGCAGGGTTGGCACTGAAGCTTTCTTT. This encodes CASSRRVGTEAFF.